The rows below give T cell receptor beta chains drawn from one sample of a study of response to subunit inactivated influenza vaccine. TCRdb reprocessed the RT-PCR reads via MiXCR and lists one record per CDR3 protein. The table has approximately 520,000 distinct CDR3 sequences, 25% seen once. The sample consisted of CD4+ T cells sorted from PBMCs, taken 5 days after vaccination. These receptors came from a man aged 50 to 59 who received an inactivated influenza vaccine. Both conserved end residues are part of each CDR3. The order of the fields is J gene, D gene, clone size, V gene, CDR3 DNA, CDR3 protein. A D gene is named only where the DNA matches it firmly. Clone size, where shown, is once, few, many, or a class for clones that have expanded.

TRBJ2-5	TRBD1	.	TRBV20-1	TGCAGTGCGAGTTTTGGACAGGCACAAGAGACCCAGTACTTC	CSASFGQAQETQYF
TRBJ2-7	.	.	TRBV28	TGTGCCAGCAGCACTAACTCCAGGACTGATTACTCCTACGAGCAGTACTTC	CASSTNSRTDYSYEQYF
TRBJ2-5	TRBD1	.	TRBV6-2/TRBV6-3	TGTGCCAGCAGCCTACAGGGGCGAATCCAAGAGACCCAGTACTTC	CASSLQGRIQETQYF
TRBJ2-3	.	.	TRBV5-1	TGCGCCAGCAGCTCCGGGATTACGCGGAGCACAGATACGCAGTATTTT	CASSSGITRSTDTQYF
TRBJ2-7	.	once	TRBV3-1	TGTGCCAGCAGCCAAGGAGCGGTCTCCTACGAGCAGTACTTC	CASSQGAVSYEQYF
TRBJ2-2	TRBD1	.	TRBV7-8	TGTGCCAGCAGCTTAGCGGGCAGGGGGCGGACCGGGGAGCTGTTTTTT	CASSLAGRGRTGELFF
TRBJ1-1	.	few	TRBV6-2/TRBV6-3	TGTGCCAGCAGTTATATCCGAGAAGCTTTCTTT	CASSYIREAFF
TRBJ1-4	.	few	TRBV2	TGTGCCAGCAGTGATCCAGACAGGTTTGCGGAAAAACTGTTTTTT	CASSDPDRFAEKLFF
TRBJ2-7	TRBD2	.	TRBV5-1	TGCGCCAGCAGCTTAGCCAGTTCCAGGACTAGCGGTACCTACGAGCAGTACTTC	CASSLASSRTSGTYEQYF
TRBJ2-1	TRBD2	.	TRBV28	TGTGCCAGTTGCCGGGCTAGCGGGGGTTACAATGAGCAGTTCTTC	CASCRASGGYNEQFF
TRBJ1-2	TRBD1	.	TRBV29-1	TGCAGCGTGGGGGACAGCCAGTCGGGCTACACCTTC	CSVGDSQSGYTF
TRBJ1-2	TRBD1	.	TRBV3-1	TGTGCCAGCAGCCAGCTGGACAGGGGTTATGGCTACACCTTC	CASSQLDRGYGYTF
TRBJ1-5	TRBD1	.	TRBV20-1	TGCAGTGCCGCGGGACAGGGGTACAATCAGCCCCAGCATTTT	CSAAGQGYNQPQHF
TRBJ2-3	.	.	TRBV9	TGTGCCAGCAGCGGCCACCTCCATGGGTCGGATACGCAGTATTTT	CASSGHLHGSDTQYF
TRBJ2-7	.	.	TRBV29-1	TGCAGCGTTGTGGTCACAGGGAGCTCCTACGAGCAGTACTTC	CSVVVTGSSYEQYF
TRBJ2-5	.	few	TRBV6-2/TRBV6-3	TGTGCCAGCAGTCATCGGACGGCTCAAGAGACCCAGTACTTC	CASSHRTAQETQYF
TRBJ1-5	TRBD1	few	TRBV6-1	TGTGCCAGCGACGACAGGGGCAGCAATCAGCCCCAGCATTTT	CASDDRGSNQPQHF
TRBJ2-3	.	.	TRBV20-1	TGCAGTGCTAGAGATCTCCCTGGACTCTCTAGCACAGATACGCAGTATTTT	CSARDLPGLSSTDTQYF
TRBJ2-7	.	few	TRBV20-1	TGCAGTGCAATGGGATCGGAGGGGGACGAGCAGTACTTC	CSAMGSEGDEQYF
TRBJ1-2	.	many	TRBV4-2	TGTGCCAGCAGCCAAGACCTGGCTAACTATGGCTACACCTTC	CASSQDLANYGYTF
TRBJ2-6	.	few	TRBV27	TGTGCCAGCAGGGTGGTCGCTGGGGCCAACGTCCTGACTTTC	CASRVVAGANVLTF
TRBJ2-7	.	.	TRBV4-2	TGTGCCAGCAGCCAAGATAATCAGGGAGGCGAGCAGTACTTC	CASSQDNQGGEQYF
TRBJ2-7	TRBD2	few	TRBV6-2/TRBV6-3	TGTGCCAGCAGTTACGACGGGGGGACCATCTACGAGCAGTACTTC	CASSYDGGTIYEQYF
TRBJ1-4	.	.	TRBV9	TGTGCCAGCAGCGGGGGGTCAGCCTCTAATGAAAAACTGTTTTTT	CASSGGSASNEKLFF
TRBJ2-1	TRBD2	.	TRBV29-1	TGCAGCGTGGGGAAAGTACTAGCGGGAGCGGGTGAGCAGTTCTTC	CSVGKVLAGAGEQFF
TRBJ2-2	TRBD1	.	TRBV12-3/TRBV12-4	TGTGCCAGCAGTCGCCGACAGGGTTCGGACACCGGGGAGCTGTTTTTT	CASSRRQGSDTGELFF
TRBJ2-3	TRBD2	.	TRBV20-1	TGCAGTGCTAGCAAAGCGGGAGGGTTCACAGATACGCAGTATTTT	CSASKAGGFTDTQYF
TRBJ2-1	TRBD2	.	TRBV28	TGTGCCAGCACCACTACTAGCGGGAGGGCAAATGAGCAGTTCTTC	CASTTTSGRANEQFF
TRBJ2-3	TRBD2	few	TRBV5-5	TGTGCCAGCAGCTTTGGGGGGGTTGATACGCAGTATTTT	CASSFGGVDTQYF
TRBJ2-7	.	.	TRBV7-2	TGTGCCAGCAGCACCAGGGTTTCCGCCGAGCAGTACTTC	CASSTRVSAEQYF
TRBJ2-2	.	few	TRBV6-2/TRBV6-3	TGTGCCAGCAGTTACTCGAGGGGCGGGGAGCTGTTTTTT	CASSYSRGGELFF
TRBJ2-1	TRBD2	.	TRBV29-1	TGCAGCGTACGCCTAGCGGGGGGGCCCCATGAGCAGTTCTTC	CSVRLAGGPHEQFF
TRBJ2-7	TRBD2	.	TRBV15	TGTGCCACCAGCAGAGGTTTCTTAAATTGGGCTAGCGGGGGATACGAGCAGTACTTC	CATSRGFLNWASGGYEQYF
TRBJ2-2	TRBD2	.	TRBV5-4	TGTGCCAGCAGCTTGTGGGCGGGGGGGAGCACCGGGGAGCTGTTTTTT	CASSLWAGGSTGELFF
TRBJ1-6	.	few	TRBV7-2	TGTGCCAGCAGCCAAGGGTACAGGGCTTCGGATTCACCCCTCCACTTT	CASSQGYRASDSPLHF
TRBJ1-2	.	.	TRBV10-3	TGTGCCATCACTAAAGGGAACTATGGCTACACCTTC	CAITKGNYGYTF
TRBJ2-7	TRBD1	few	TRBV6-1	TGTGCCAGCGGACAGGACAGTTTTTTGGTAGGCTACGAGCAGTACTTC	CASGQDSFLVGYEQYF
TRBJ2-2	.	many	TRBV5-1	TGCGCCAGCAGCTTGGTAGGGGCGACGAACACCGGGGAGCTGTTTTTT	CASSLVGATNTGELFF
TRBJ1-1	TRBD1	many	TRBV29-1	TGCAGCGCAAGGCAGGGGGCCACTGAAGCTTTCTTT	CSARQGATEAFF
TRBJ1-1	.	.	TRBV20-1	TGCAGTGCTAGGGCCGGTCACGACGAAGCTTTCTTT	CSARAGHDEAFF
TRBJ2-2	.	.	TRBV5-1	TGCGCCAGCAGCTTGCTTGTTGATTCGAACACCGGGGAGCTGTTTTTT	CASSLLVDSNTGELFF